This record covers a single T cell receptor (beta chain). Its antigen is currently unknown. This entry is derived from a study of T-cell memory formation after mild COVID-19. Across the study: Clustering of TCRs was largely donor specific. Study observations and caveats: SARS-CoV-2 specificity was not confirmed for second-wave clones peaking on day 37.

From 5'RACE with constant-segment primers came TCR alpha and TCR beta cDNA libraries that carried sample barcodes and UMIs. TCRdb re-called the 5' RACE reads through MiXCR, storing one row per CDR3 protein. The sample lists around 310,000 distinct CDR3 sequences; more than 15% were seen once. With 3 bases removed from V and 7 bases from J, the gap between germline ends came to 16 bases. CDR1 is DFQATT, CDR2 SNEGSKA, per germline (reference sequence). The CDR3 has 14 residues. The rearrangement joins TRBV20-1 to TRBJ2-1, with unresolved D. The clonotype comes from a man aged 18 to 29 who had mild COVID-19 (a few samples of this study predate the infection). Cell type and time point are not known. The sample consisted of PBMCs or a T cell subset sorted from them (not recorded which). This CDR3 is CSASPSAGLNEQFF. CDR3 nucleotides: TGCAGTGCTAGCCCCTCGGCCGGTTTAAATGAGCAGTTCTTC.